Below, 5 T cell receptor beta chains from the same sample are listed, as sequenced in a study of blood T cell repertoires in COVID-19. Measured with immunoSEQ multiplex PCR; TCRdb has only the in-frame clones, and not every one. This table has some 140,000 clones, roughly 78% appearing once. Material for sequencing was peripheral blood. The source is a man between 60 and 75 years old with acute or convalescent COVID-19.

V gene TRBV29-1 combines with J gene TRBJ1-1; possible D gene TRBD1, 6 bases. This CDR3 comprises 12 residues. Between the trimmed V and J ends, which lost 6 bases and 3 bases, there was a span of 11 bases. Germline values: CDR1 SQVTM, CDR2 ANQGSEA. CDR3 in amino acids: CSVRAGDTEAFF. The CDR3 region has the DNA TGCAGCGTCAGGGCAGGGGACACTGAAGCTTTCTTT. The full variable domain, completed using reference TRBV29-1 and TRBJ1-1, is SAVISQKPSRDICQRGTSLTIQCQVDSQVTMMFWYRQQPGQSLTLIATANQGSEATYESGFVIDKFPISRPNLTFSTLTVSNMSPEDSSIYLCSVRAGDTEAFFGQGTRLTVV.

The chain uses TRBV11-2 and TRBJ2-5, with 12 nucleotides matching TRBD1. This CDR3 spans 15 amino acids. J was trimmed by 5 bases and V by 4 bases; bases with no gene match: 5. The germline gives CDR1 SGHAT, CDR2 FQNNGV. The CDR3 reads CASSWGTGGSETQYF. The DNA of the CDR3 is TGTGCCAGCAGCTGGGGGACAGGGGGCTCGGAGACCCAGTACTTC.

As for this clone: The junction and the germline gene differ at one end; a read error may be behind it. The DNA for the CDR3 is TGTGCTAGCAGCTTAAAGGACAGTAGTTACAATGAGCAGTTCTTC. As protein: CASSLKDSSYNEQFF. The chain employs TRBV7-7 and TRBJ2-1, with a possible D match to TRBD1 (6 bases). This CDR3 region has 15 residues. The germline CDR1 and CDR2 sequences are SSHAT and FNYEAQ (reference sequence).

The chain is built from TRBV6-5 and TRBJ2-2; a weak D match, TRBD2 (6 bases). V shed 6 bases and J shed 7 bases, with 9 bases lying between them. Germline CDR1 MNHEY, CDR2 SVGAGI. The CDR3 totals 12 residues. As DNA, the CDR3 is TGTGCCAGCAGGGAGGGGATCGGGGAGCTGTTTTTT. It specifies CASREGIGELFF.

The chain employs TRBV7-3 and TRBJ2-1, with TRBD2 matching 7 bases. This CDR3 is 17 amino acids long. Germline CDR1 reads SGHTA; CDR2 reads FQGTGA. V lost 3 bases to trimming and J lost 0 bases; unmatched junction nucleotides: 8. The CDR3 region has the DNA TGTGCCAGCAGCTTTTCGGTCGGGAGGAGCTCCTACAATGAGCAGTTCTTC. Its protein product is CASSFSVGRSSYNEQFF.